The next 28 T cell receptor beta chains were all read from a single sample in a study of CD8+ T cells in alopecia areata (dated by TCRdb to the late 2010s). For 5 or 6 biomarker-study patients, CD4+ cells were further sorted into CD25+CD127- cells. Libraries came from the immunoSEQ multiplex PCR assay. RNA was extracted from all samples and reverse transcribed into cDNA, which served as template for TCR sequencing. TCRdb took this table from immuneACCESS and kept in-frame rearrangements with V and J called. Such tables lack part of the clones; where checked against another copy, unresolved V genes explain under half of the gap, and the rest is unexplained. This sample is represented by about 20,000 clones; roughly two thirds of them were singletons. The ten largest clones add up to less than 5.5% of the sample. The source material was CD4+ Tregs sorted from blood. The receptors stem from a human donor with alopecia areata.

The V gene is TRBV4-1, the J gene TRBJ1-5, with D unclear. Looked up from germline, CDR1 is MGHRA and CDR2 is YSYEKL. Trimming took off 6 bases at V and 0 bases at J, with 12 bases between the two ends. The CDR3 covers 15 residues. The CDR3 DNA reads TGCGCCAGCAGTCCCACCGAATATAGCAATCAGCCCCAGCATTTT. It specifies CASSPTEYSNQPQHF.

The J gene is TRBJ2-1, the V gene TRBV5-1, with 8 bases lining up with TRBD2. CDR1 and CDR2 (germline): SGHRS, YFSETQ. The CDR3 is 15 residues long. V dropped 3 bases and J dropped 9; count of bases not matched to a gene: 11. The CDR3 spells CASSSLRGGPGEQFF. In nucleotides, the CDR3 is TGCGCCAGCAGCTCTCTTCGGGGGGGCCCTGGTGAGCAGTTCTTC.

This clone appeared a few times. The chain couples TRBV29-1 to TRBJ2-7; maybe TRBD1 (5 bases). The length of the CDR3 is 12 residues. Trimming took off 4 bases at V and 5 bases at J, with 12 bases between the two ends. Germline CDR1 reads SQVTM; CDR2 reads ANQGSEA. This CDR3 is CSVAPGMNEQYF. CDR3 bases: TGCAGCGTTGCGCCAGGGATGAACGAGCAGTACTTC.

The sample holds a few counts of this clone. This chain connects TRBV6-6 to TRBJ1-2; D might be TRBD1 (5 bases). The CDR3 is 12 amino acids. Per germline, CDR1 MNHNY and CDR2 SVGAGI (reference sequence). Between the trimmed V and J ends, which lost 5 bases and 5 bases, there was a span of 9 bases. CDR3 in DNA: TGTGCCAGCAGTCAGACAGCTTATGGCTACACCTTC. Translation: CASSQTAYGYTF.

The chain couples TRBV10-2 to TRBJ2-5, with 14 bases fitting TRBD2. After removal of 6 bases from V and 4 bases from J, the junction contained 4 bases not matched to a gene. Germline values: CDR1 WSHSY, CDR2 SAAADI. The CDR3 extends over 15 amino acids. CDR3 region: CASRDGTSGRETQYF. For the CDR3, the DNA is TGCGCCAGCAGAGACGGGACTAGCGGGAGAGAGACCCAGTACTTC.

As DNA, the CDR3 is TGTGCCAGCAGCCAGACCCTACCAGCAGCGGGAGGCTCCTACGAGCAGTACTTC. This sequence encodes CASSQTLPAAGGSYEQYF. The chain joins TRBV14 to TRBJ2-7, with 9 bases that match TRBD2. V shed 3 bases and J 0 bases; nucleotides not matched to a gene: 12. This CDR3 is built from 18 residues. Germline values: CDR1 SGHDN, CDR2 FVKESK.

The V call is TRBV10-1, the J call TRBJ2-2; 8 bases are shared with TRBD2. Trimming removed 3 bases from V and 1 base from J; junction bases left unmatched: 4. This CDR3 is 16 amino acids long. Germline V gives CDR1 WNHNN, CDR2 SYGVQD (reference sequence). CDR3 loop: CASSDPAGENTGELFF. The CDR3 nucleotides read TGCGCCAGCAGTGACCCAGCGGGGGAGAACACCGGGGAGCTGTTTTTT.

The genes are TRBV6-6 and TRBJ2-1; D may match TRBD1 or TRBD2 (5 bases each). The CDR3 covers 13 residues. V gave up 5 bases and J gave up 8 bases, with 13 bases separating them. Germline loops: CDR1 MNHNY, CDR2 SVGAGI (reference sequence). CDR3 loop: CASSRDRDHEQFF. The CDR3 DNA follows: TGTGCCAGCAGTCGGGACCGGGACCATGAGCAGTTCTTC.

This chain uses TRBV6-5 with TRBJ2-1; 11 nucleotides align to TRBD2. Per germline, CDR1 MNHEY and CDR2 SVGAGI. The V and J ends lost 6 bases and 9 bases, in that order; junction bases with no gene match: 10. The CDR3 consists of 15 residues. The DNA for the CDR3 is TGTGCCAGCAGCTATACTAGCGGGGGTCTCAGTGAGCAGTTCTTC. Its protein is CASSYTSGGLSEQFF.

The chain has TRBV5-6 and TRBJ2-3, with a possible D match to TRBD1 (5 bases). The CDR3 spans 14 residues. V was clipped by 5 bases and J by 2 bases, with 12 bases between them. The V gene's germline CDR1 is SGHDT and CDR2 YYEEEE. CDR3 region: CASRLLDITDTQYF. The DNA of the CDR3 is TGTGCCAGCAGGCTCCTGGACATCACAGATACGCAGTATTTT. The full variable domain, in which reference TRBV5-6 and TRBJ2-3 provide the parts outside the CDR3, is DAGVTQSPTHLIKTRGQQVTLRCSPKSGHDTVSWYQQALGQGPQFIFQYYEEEERQRGNFPDRFSGHQFPNYSSELNVNALLLGDSALYLCASRLLDITDTQYFGPGTRLTVL.

The V gene is TRBV6-6, the J gene TRBJ2-1; 7 bases align to TRBD1. J was trimmed by 9 bases and V by 4 bases; bases with no gene match: 6. The CDR3 contains 13 residues. Germline-derived CDR1 and CDR2 are MNHNY and SVGAGI (reference sequence). CDR3 amino acids: CASSSTGNREQFF. For the CDR3, the DNA is TGTGCCAGCAGTTCGACAGGGAATCGTGAGCAGTTCTTC.

The rearrangement uses TRBV18 and TRBJ2-1; D is possibly TRBD1 (5 bases). Germline V lookup: CDR1 KGHSH, CDR2 LQKENI. V was pared by 3 bases and J by 4 bases, with 19 bases between. The CDR3 spans 17 residues. CDR3: CASSPNLVTELYNEQFF. The CDR3 nucleotides are TGTGCCAGCTCACCCAACCTCGTGACAGAGTTATACAATGAGCAGTTCTTC. The entire variable domain, with the rest obtained from reference TRBV18 and TRBJ2-1, is as follows: NAGVMQNPRHLVRRRGQEARLRCSPMKGHSHVYWYRQLPEEGLKFMVYLQKENIIDESGMPKERFSAEFPKEGPSILRIQQVVRGDSAAYFCASSPNLVTELYNEQFFGPGTRLTVL.

This clone was detected only a few times. This chain connects TRBV11-3 to TRBJ2-2; 9 bases agree with TRBD2. The CDR3 is 19 residues long. Trimming at V came to 1 base and at J to 3 bases, leaving 12 bases not matched to a gene. CDR1 SGHNT and CDR2 YENEEA come from the germline V gene. The CDR3 DNA is TGTGCCAGCAGCTTAGTCGTCCCGTTAGCGGGAGCGGACACCGGGGAGCTGTTTTTT. Its protein is CASSLVVPLAGADTGELFF. Together with reference TRBV11-3 and TRBJ2-2, the CDR3 gives the full variable domain: EAGVVQSPRYKIIEKKQPVAFWCNPISGHNTLYWYLQNLGQGPELLIRYENEEAVDDSQLPKDRFSAERLKGVDSTLKIQPAELGDSAVYLCASSLVVPLAGADTGELFFGEGSRLTVL.

J is TRBJ2-7 and V is TRBV5-1, with TRBD2 identical over 12 bases. The CDR3 runs 14 residues. With 4 bases clipped from V and 4 bases from J, the junction kept 3 bases outside the gene matches. CDR1 and CDR2 from the germline V gene are SGHRS and YFSETQ. CDR3 bases: TGCGCCAGCAGCGTGACTAGCGGGAGTTACGAGCAGTACTTC. This encodes CASSVTSGSYEQYF.

The chain has TRBV6-5 and TRBJ2-7; 11 nucleotides align to TRBD2. The germline CDR1 and CDR2 sequences are MNHEY and SVGAGI. J lost 2 bases, V lost 4 bases, and 4 bases had no gene match. The length of the CDR3 is 15 residues. DNA for the CDR3: TGTGCCAGCAGTTCGGGACTAGCGGCGACCTACGAGCAGTACTTC. This encodes CASSSGLAATYEQYF.

This rearrangement joins TRBV28 to TRBJ2-7, with D unclear. From germline, CDR1 is MDHEN and CDR2 SYDVKM. The CDR3 totals 8 residues. The DNA for the CDR3 is TGTCCTCCCTACGAGCAGTACTTC. The encoded protein is CPPYEQYF.

The gene calls are TRBV29-1 and TRBJ2-7; D gene unclear. The length of the CDR3 is 11 residues. The V end lost 6 bases, the J end lost 2 bases, and 8 bases lay between the germline ends. Germline assignment: CDR1 SQVTM and CDR2 ANQGSEA. The CDR3, as DNA: TGCAGCGTGTACTCCGCCTACGAGCAGTACTTC. It codes for CSVYSAYEQYF.

In nucleotides, the CDR3 is TGTGCCAGCAGCTTAGGACTAGCGGGAGACTACGAGCAGTACTTC. Protein sequence: CASSLGLAGDYEQYF. The chain is built from TRBV7-8 and TRBJ2-7; TRBD2 matches at 12 bases. In germline, CDR1 is SGHVS, CDR2 FQNEAQ. With V trimmed by 1 base and J by 3 bases, 1 base remained unmatched. The CDR3 has 15 amino acids.

Turning to this clone: Within the sample, other DNA sequences also encode this same CDR3. V usage is TRBV28 and J usage is TRBJ1-5, with unresolved D. V was trimmed by 4 bases and J by 4 bases, leaving 8 bases between them. In germline, CDR1 is MDHEN, CDR2 SYDVKM. The CDR3 consists of 13 residues. DNA for the CDR3: TGTGCCAGCAGTTGGGGAGATAATCAGCCCCAGCATTTT. Residues: CASSWGDNQPQHF.

This clone has more than one count but fewer than ten. V and J are TRBV4-1 and TRBJ2-1, with D perhaps assigned TRBD1 or TRBD2 (5 bases each). Germline values: CDR1 MGHRA, CDR2 YSYEKL. Trimming took off 1 base at V and 6 bases at J, with 13 bases between the two ends. CDR3 length equals 15 residues. CDR3: CASSQGHRGVNEQFF. CDR3 in DNA: TGCGCCAGCAGCCAAGGCCACAGAGGGGTCAATGAGCAGTTCTTC.

By share, this clone ranks as medium-sized. The chain combines TRBV28 with TRBJ2-7, with 7 bases fitting TRBD1. The V gene end was trimmed by 5 bases and the J gene end by 2 bases; junction bases not matched to a gene: 9. This CDR3 contains 15 residues. Per germline, CDR1 MDHEN and CDR2 SYDVKM. Here the CDR3 reads CASSPLPQGAYEQYF. The CDR3 DNA follows: TGTGCCAGCAGTCCCCTACCTCAGGGGGCCTACGAGCAGTACTTC.

The rearrangement uses TRBV28 and TRBJ2-7; D not certain. Trimming removed 3 bases from V and 3 bases from J, with 18 bases in between. Per germline, CDR1 MDHEN and CDR2 SYDVKM. This CDR3 is built from 16 residues. CDR3 region: CASSFNLFGPGYEQYF. CDR3 in DNA: TGTGCCAGCAGTTTCAACTTATTCGGACCGGGCTACGAGCAGTACTTC.

The genes are TRBV19 and TRBJ1-5; D is undetermined. V was trimmed by 8 bases and J by 0 bases, leaving 14 bases between them. This CDR3 region has 15 residues. Germline lookup yields CDR1 LNHDA and CDR2 SQIVND (reference sequence). CDR3 sequence (DNA): TGTGCCAGTTGGGAGGGCCGGTATAGCAATCAGCCCCAGCATTTT. Residues: CASWEGRYSNQPQHF.

This clone was counted a single time. This rearrangement joins TRBV3-1 (or the pseudogene TRBV3-2) to TRBJ1-2; D not resolved. In germline, CDR1 is LGHDT, CDR2 YNNKEL (reference sequence). The CDR3 is made up of 8 amino acids. CDR3 nucleotide sequence: TGTATCCGAAAAGGCGACACCTTC. Translation: CIRKGDTF.

CDR3 loop: CASSPRTVRCGNTIYF. In nucleotides, the CDR3 is TGCGCCAGCAGTCCCCGGACAGTTAGATGTGGAAACACCATATATTTT. The rearrangement links TRBV23-1 to TRBJ1-3, with D tentatively TRBD1 (6 bases). TRBV23-1 is given ORF status, its function remaining uncertain. Trimming removed 4 bases from V and 3 bases from J, with 16 bases in between. CDR3 length: 16 residues.

The chain links TRBV7-8 to TRBJ2-7, with unresolved D. The V gene's germline CDR1 is SGHVS and CDR2 FQNEAQ. The CDR3 length is 16 residues. Trimming removed 5 bases at V and 2 bases at J, with 19 bases between. CDR3 DNA: TGTGCCAGCAGCCCGAGTAGAAGACTCAGGCCCTACGAGCAGTACTTC. It yields the protein CASSPSRRLRPYEQYF.

This sequence joins TRBV28 and TRBJ2-2; D tentatively fits TRBD1 or TRBD2 (5 bases each). Germline V lookup: CDR1 MDHEN, CDR2 SYDVKM. The CDR3 sequence is 13 residues long. V was pared by 6 bases and J by 2 bases, with 7 bases between. The CDR3 sequence: CASRGPNTGELFF. The CDR3 nucleotides read TGTGCCAGCAGGGGACCCAACACCGGGGAGCTGTTTTTT.

This clone was counted between two and nine times. In DNA, the CDR3 is TGTGCCAGCAGCTTAACAGGGGACAATCAGCCCCAGCATTTT. Its protein is CASSLTGDNQPQHF. The rearrangement joins TRBV7-2 to TRBJ1-5; 7 nucleotides line up with TRBD1. CDR3 length equals 14 residues. Looked up from germline, CDR1 is SGHTA and CDR2 is FQGNSA. Trimming removed 2 bases from V and 3 bases from J; junction bases left unmatched: 1.